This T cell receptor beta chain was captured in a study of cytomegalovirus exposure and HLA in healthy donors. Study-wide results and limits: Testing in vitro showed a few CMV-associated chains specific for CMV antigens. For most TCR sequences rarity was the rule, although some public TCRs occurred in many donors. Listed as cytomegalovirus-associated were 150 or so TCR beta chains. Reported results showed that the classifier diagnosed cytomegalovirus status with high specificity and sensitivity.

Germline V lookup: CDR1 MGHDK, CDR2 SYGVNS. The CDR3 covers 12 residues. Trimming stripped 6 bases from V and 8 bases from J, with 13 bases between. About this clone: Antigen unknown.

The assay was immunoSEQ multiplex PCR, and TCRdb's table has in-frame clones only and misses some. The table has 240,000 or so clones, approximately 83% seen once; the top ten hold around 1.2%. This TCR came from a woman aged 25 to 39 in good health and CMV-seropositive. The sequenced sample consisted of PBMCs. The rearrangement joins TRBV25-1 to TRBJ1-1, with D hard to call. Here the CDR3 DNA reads TGTGCCAGCAGAGGAGATCTTTCAGAAGCTTTCTTT. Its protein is CASRGDLSEAFF.